This T cell receptor beta chain derives from a study of T-cell memory formation after mild COVID-19. Overall study: Among the donors, TCR clusters were largely specific to each donor. Study-level points and caveats: CD4+ bias marked clones expanding day 15 to 37, unlike balanced contracting clones.

UMIs and sample barcodes were carried by the TCR alpha and TCR beta cDNA libraries that 5'RACE produced using constant-segment primers. TCRdb reprocessed the 5' RACE reads with MiXCR, giving one entry per CDR3 protein. Here the sample spans about 90,000 distinct CDR3 sequences, less than 15% being singletons. The CDR3 sequence is 12 residues long. Germline assignment: CDR1 SGHAT and CDR2 FQNNGV. The V segment lost 2 bases and the J segment 5 bases; nucleotides outside the gene matches: 0. Points on this clonotype: Antigen: not known.

The chain uses TRBV11-2 and TRBJ2-7; 7 bases match TRBD1. Sequenced sample: PBMCs or a T cell subset sorted from them (not recorded which). This receptor was obtained from a man aged 18 to 30 who had mild COVID-19 (a few samples of this study predate the infection). Cell type and time point are not known. This CDR3 reads CASSLTGDEQYV. The CDR3 DNA reads as TGTGCCAGCAGCTTAACAGGGGACGAGCAGTACGTC.